This TCR beta chain was documented in a study of blood T cells in healthy people across ages (dated by TCRdb to between 2014 and 2017). Background on the whole study: In model experiments, roughly one uniquely barcoded TCR beta cDNA molecule per two T cells was captured by template switching. Age-related changes in TCR beta repertoire diversity were measured in the study by deep sequencing normalized with unique cDNA molecular identifiers. For two donors (one aged 18 to 30 and one aged 80 or older), the study analyzed two additional independent replicas of 1 million unique cDNA reads from the same blood draw. To avoid experimental bias, donors of different ages were spread randomly across the sequencing lanes. Donors were grouped into four age groups: young (average approximately 16 years), middle-aged (39), aged (62) and long-lived (about 82).

The paper as a whole reports these results and caveats: Compared with the aged group, the long-lived group had more naive CD4+ T cells, fewer expanded clones and increased TCR diversity, a pattern suggesting age selection. Donor CMV infection status was unknown, potentially confounding age-related changes in expanded clonotypes. Estimates of total diversity from one million sequenced T cells were regarded as lower bounds and underestimates. Because profiling used bulk unsorted PBMCs, naive and antigen-experienced compartments could not be compared conclusively. Observed TCR beta diversity correlated strongly with the percentage of naive T cells measured by flow cytometry. Observed TCR beta diversity per million T cells fell roughly linearly with age, and a significant reduction was already apparent by age around 36.

From V the trimming removes 5 bases and from J it removes 3 bases, while the gene matches leave 2 bases of the junction unaccounted for. The CDR3 spans 13 residues, from the cysteine through the phenylalanine. CDR3 DNA is the only sequence kept; it has 39 bases, read in frame from the first base. CDR1 SGHRS and CDR2 YFSETQ were looked up in the germline V gene. The library was prepared using 5' RACE. The reads were generated on an Illumina HiSeq 2500. The second PCR ran for roughly 7 to 11 cycles and used a J-beta primer mix along with a sample-barcoded 5' primer. A unique molecular identifier was introduced onto each TCR beta cDNA molecule by a template-switch 5' adaptor carrying 12 random nucleotides. At least 2.5 million CDR3-containing paired-end reads were obtained from each sample. First-strand cDNA synthesis was performed from all RNA using the Mint cDNA synthesis kit, with priming by a TRBC-specific oligonucleotide. After uracil-DNA glycosylase treatment, a first 18-cycle PCR used universal primers M1SS and BC2_uni_R on all cDNA. In the paper's pipeline: For normalization, 1 million high-quality reads, each with a distinct molecular identifier, were randomly selected from each sample. Instead of being binned into consensus sequences, reads with shared molecular identifiers were discarded. MiTCR, set to a Q25 quality threshold and the strictest error-elimination algorithm, was used for CDR3 identification, clonotype clustering and error correction. Lower-bound total TCR beta diversity was estimated with a nonparametric unseen species model using Euler transformation. Using fastp at Q25 and MiXCR, TCRdb reprocessed the public reads and kept productive beta chains. Each CDR3 protein gets just one entry, which takes the most common genes and DNA from the rows behind it. None of the V and J calls come from the authors' own analysis; TCRdb made them. This sample holds some 1.5 million distinct CDR3 sequences; 28% were observed only once. The top ten clones comprise 6.5% to 8.5% of the sample.

As regards this clonotype: Its antigen target is currently unknown. Base qualities are missing; no much larger clone stands one base away.

The donors were roughly 40 Caucasian individuals from Russia, aged roughly 6 to 100 years, who were systemically healthy. Each donor gave around 9.5 milliliters of peripheral blood, collected into EDTA-treated Vacutainer tubes. Ficoll-Paque density-gradient centrifugation was used to isolate PBMCs, with at least 7 million per sample. Trizol reagent was used to extract total RNA from the PBMCs, yielding at least 5 micrograms per sample. For every donor, an aliquot of PBMCs went through flow cytometry to measure the percentages of naive CD45RAhigh/CD27high T cells. This TCR came from a woman aged 25 to 39 in good health. The chain joins TRBV5-1 to TRBJ2-3; the central 8 bases match TRBD2. Sequences were obtained from blood. The DNA sequence is as follows: TGCGCCAGCAGACTAGCGGAGACAGATACGCAGTATTTT. This encodes CASRLAETDTQYF. Full variable domain (CDR3 extended with the reference TRBV5-1 and TRBJ2-3 proteins): KAGVTQTPRYLIKTRGQQVTLSCSPISGHRSVSWYQQTPGQGLQFLFEYFSETQRNKGNFPGRFSGRQFSNSRSEMNVSTLELGDSALYLCASRLAETDTQYFGPGTRLTVL.